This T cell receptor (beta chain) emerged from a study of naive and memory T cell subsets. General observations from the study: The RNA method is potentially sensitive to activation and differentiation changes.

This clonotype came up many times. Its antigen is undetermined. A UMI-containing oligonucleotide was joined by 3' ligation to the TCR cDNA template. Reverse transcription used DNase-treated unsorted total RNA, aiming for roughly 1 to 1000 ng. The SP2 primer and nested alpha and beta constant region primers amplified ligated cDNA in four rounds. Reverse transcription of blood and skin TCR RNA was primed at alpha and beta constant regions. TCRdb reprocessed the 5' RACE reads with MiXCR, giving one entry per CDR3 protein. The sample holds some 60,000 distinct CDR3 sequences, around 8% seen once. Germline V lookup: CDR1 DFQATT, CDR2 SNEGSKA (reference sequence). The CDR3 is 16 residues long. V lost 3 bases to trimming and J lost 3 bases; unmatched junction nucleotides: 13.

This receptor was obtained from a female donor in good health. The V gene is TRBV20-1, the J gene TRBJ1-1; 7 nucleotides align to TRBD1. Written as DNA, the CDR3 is TGCAGTGCTAGGAGCGCTCGACAGGGTATGGACACTGAAGCTTTCTTT. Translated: CSARSARQGMDTEAFF.